Only a few counts were recorded for the clone carrying this T cell receptor beta chain. Its antigen is as yet unknown. The sample is drawn from a study of beta chain features in type 1 diabetes. Germline V gene data show CDR1 as SEHNR and CDR2 as FQNEAQ (reference sequence). V lost 6 bases, J lost 4 bases, and 16 bases lay in between. CDR3 size: 14 residues. Every isolated RNA sample was fully reverse transcribed, so sequencing captured expressed TCRB transcripts. Method: immunoSEQ multiplex PCR; TCRdb's copy keeps in-frame clones and lacks some. This table has 600,000 or so clones, 9.5% to 15% appearing once. Whole-study results and caveats: Naive, central memory and regulatory TCRB repertoires appeared more similar among patients than healthy donors. People with Type 1 diabetes carried modestly yet significantly shorter TCRB CDR3s in all four CD4+ subsets.

The source of this sequence is a man aged 30 to 39 with type 1 diabetes. Material: naive CD4+ T cells from blood. The chain uses TRBV7-9 and TRBJ2-7, with D tentatively TRBD1 (5 bases). CDR3 amino acids: CASSLQENHYEQYF. CDR3 nucleotides: TGTGCCAGCAGTTTACAGGAGAATCATTACGAGCAGTACTTC.